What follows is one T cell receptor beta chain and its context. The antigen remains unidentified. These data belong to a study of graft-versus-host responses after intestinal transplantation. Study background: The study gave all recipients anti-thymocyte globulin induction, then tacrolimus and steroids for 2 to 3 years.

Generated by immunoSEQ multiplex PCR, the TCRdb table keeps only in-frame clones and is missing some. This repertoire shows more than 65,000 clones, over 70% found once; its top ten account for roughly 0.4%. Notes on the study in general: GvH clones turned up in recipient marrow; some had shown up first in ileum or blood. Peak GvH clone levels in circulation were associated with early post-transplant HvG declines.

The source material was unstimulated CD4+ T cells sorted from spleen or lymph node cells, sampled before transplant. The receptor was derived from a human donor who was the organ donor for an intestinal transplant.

In DNA, the CDR3 is TGTGCCAGCAGCGTAGGCGGGGGCAATGAGCAGTTCTTC. Its protein is CASSVGGGNEQFF. The chain combines TRBV9 with TRBJ2-1; 7 bases fit TRBD2. Germline trimming cut 0 bases from V and 6 bases from J; bases unmatched to any gene: 0. The CDR3 spans 13 residues. Germline assignment: CDR1 SGDLS and CDR2 YYNGEE. Drawing the rest from reference TRBV9 and TRBJ2-1, the complete variable domain is DSGVTQTPKHLITATGQRVTLRCSPRSGDLSVYWYQQSLDQGLQFLIQYYNGEERAKGNILERFSAQQFPDLHSELNLSSLELGDSALYFCASSVGGGNEQFFGPGTRLTVL.